The clone carrying this T cell receptor (beta chain) was picked up one time. Its antigen is currently unknown. The data were taken from a study of T-cell reconstitution after alpha-beta-depleted transplantation in children. V gave up 1 base and J gave up 9 bases; unmatched junction bases: 12. Germline values: CDR1 LGHNA, CDR2 YSLEER. This CDR3 spans 15 amino acids. A library of TCRbeta sequences, prepared with unique molecular identifiers, was generated. A single record per CDR3 protein comes from TCRdb applying MiXCR to the PCR reads. The sample holds some 600,000 distinct CDR3 sequences, approximately 13% seen once. Study-wide points: Once a year had passed after transplant, T-cell counts and diversity came mostly from newly produced T cells.

The sequencing used PBMCs, mostly from graft donor cells, collected 360 days after TCRalphabeta/CD19-depleted stem cell transplant. This clonotype was sampled from a male patient younger than 18 who had a stem cell transplant for acute myeloid leukemia, so the T cells may come from the graft donor. The gene calls are TRBV4-3 and TRBJ2-7; 7 nucleotides align to TRBD2. The CDR3 protein is CASSQVEAGKESQYF. CDR3 bases: TGCGCCAGCAGCCAAGTTGAAGCGGGAAAGGAATCGCAGTACTTC.